The 28 T cell receptor beta chains below come from one sample, sequenced in a study of T cells in Graves' hyperthyroidism and ophthalmopathy. TCR beta CDR3 regions were amplified from RNA. The HTBI set primed first-round TCR CDR3 RT-PCR. TCRdb called the multiplex PCR reads again in MiXCR, with one record for every CDR3 protein. The sample gives hundreds of thousands of distinct CDR3 sequences, around 13% of which show up once; 5.5% to 7.5% is in the top ten. The source material was blood. The receptors shown here come from a young woman with Graves' hyperthyroidism that later progressed to Graves' ophthalmopathy.

This clonotype has ten or more counts. This chain links TRBV27 with TRBJ2-7; 12 bases align to TRBD1. The CDR3 loop spans 14 amino acids. The V segment lost 6 bases and the J segment 7 bases; nucleotides outside the gene matches: 7. Germline assignment: CDR1 MNHEY and CDR2 SMNVEV (reference sequence). This CDR3 is CASSLGQGAWEQYF. As DNA, the CDR3 is TGTGCCAGCAGCCTGGGACAGGGGGCGTGGGAGCAGTACTTC.

This clonotype showed up just a few times. V is TRBV28 and J is TRBJ1-4, with D tentatively TRBD1 (6 bases). CDR1 is MDHEN and CDR2 is SYDVKM in the germline V gene. Between the trimmed V and J ends, which lost 5 bases and 4 bases, there was a span of 14 bases. There are 15 residues in the CDR3. Here the CDR3 DNA reads TGTGCCAGCAGTCCAGGACAGAACTTTAATGAAAAACTGTTTTTT. Amino acid sequence: CASSPGQNFNEKLFF.

This clonotype has ten or more counts. This chain links TRBV6-1 with TRBJ2-3; D uncertain. The CDR3 is 14 residues long. V lost 0 bases, J lost 3 bases, and 7 bases lay in between. Germline values: CDR1 MNHNS, CDR2 SASEGT. The DNA of the CDR3 is TGTGCCAGCAGTGAAGCTGTAAAGACAGATACGCAGTATTTT. Protein: CASSEAVKTDTQYF.

This clonotype has more than one count but fewer than ten. The chain couples TRBV13 to TRBJ2-1, with D possibly matching TRBD1 (5 bases). The CDR3 loop spans 17 amino acids. The V gene lost 5 bases and the J gene lost 6 bases, with 23 bases spanning the gap. Germline loops: CDR1 PRHDT, CDR2 FYEKMQ (reference sequence). The CDR3 DNA reads as TGTGCCAGCAGCCAAGGATTGGGTCAGGGAAAGAGCAATGAGCAGTTCTTC. It encodes CASSQGLGQGKSNEQFF.

This clonotype was recorded many times. The chain's CDR3 is CSVEVPREETQYF. The DNA of the CDR3 is TGCAGCGTTGAAGTACCACGGGAAGAGACCCAGTACTTC. The J gene is TRBJ2-5, the V gene TRBV29-1; no reliable D call. Germline V gives CDR1 SQVTM, CDR2 ANQGSEA. V was shortened by 1 base and J by 3 bases, with 9 bases between the two germline ends. This CDR3 has 13 amino acids.

On this clonotype itself: This may come from a read error, since a much larger clone is one base off. The rearrangement joins TRBV2 to TRBJ1-1, with 9 bases identical to TRBD1. J lost 3 bases, V lost 6 bases, and 5 bases had no gene match. This CDR3 has 14 residues. CDR1 is SNHLY and CDR2 is FYNNEI in the germline V gene. Here the CDR3 reads CASRTGTGYTEAFF. The DNA of the CDR3 is TGTGCCAGCAGGACCGGGACAGGGTACACTGAAGCTTTCTTT.

This clonotype has a count of ten or more. The chain joins TRBV28 to TRBJ2-1; either TRBD1 or TRBD2 may fit D (5 bases each). This CDR3 spans 16 amino acids. Looked up from germline, CDR1 is MDHEN and CDR2 is SYDVKM. Trimming removed 6 bases at V and 1 base at J, with 16 bases between. The CDR3, as DNA: TGTGCCAGCAGATCAACGACAGAGGGGTCCTACAATGAGCAGTTCTTC. Translated, it gives CASRSTTEGSYNEQFF.

This chain uses TRBV20-1 with TRBJ2-5; 9 bases are shared with TRBD1. This CDR3 is built from 13 residues. J was trimmed by 5 bases and V by 8 bases; bases with no gene match: 9. CDR1 and CDR2 from the germline V gene are DFQATT and SNEGSKA (reference sequence). CDR3 coding DNA: TGCAGTCATCCGAGACAGGGGGGGGAGACCCAGTACTTC. It is translated as CSHPRQGGETQYF.

This clonotype was recorded at least ten times. The J gene is TRBJ1-5, the V gene TRBV28; tentatively, D is TRBD1 (6 bases). V shed 7 bases and J shed 2 bases, with 15 bases lying between them. Germline V lookup: CDR1 MDHEN, CDR2 SYDVKM. The CDR3 is 15 residues long. DNA for the CDR3: TGTGCCAGCAACCCTACAGGGATTGGCAATCAGCCCCAGCATTTT. It translates to CASNPTGIGNQPQHF.

This chain uses TRBV6-1 with TRBJ1-2; D might be TRBD1 (5 bases). V lost 7 bases, J lost 4 bases, and 10 bases lay in between. Germline CDR1 reads MNHNS; CDR2 reads SASEGT. CDR3 length: 12 amino acids. The CDR3 bases are TGTGCCAGCACCGCCGGGGGCTATGGCTACACCTTC. As protein: CASTAGGYGYTF.

Ten or more counts support this clonotype. The chain uses TRBV5-1 and TRBJ2-3, with 7 bases fitting TRBD1. The CDR3 runs to 15 residues. V shed 4 bases and J 6 bases; nucleotides not matched to a gene: 11. In germline, CDR1 is SGHRS, CDR2 YFSETQ. The chain's CDR3 is CASSPSGQLMDTQYF. The CDR3 nucleotides are TGCGCCAGCAGCCCTTCGGGACAGCTTATGGATACGCAGTATTTT.

This rearrangement joins TRBV20-1 to TRBJ2-5, with 7 nucleotides matching TRBD2. The V and J ends lost 3 bases and 3 bases, in that order; junction bases with no gene match: 1. The length of the CDR3 is 12 residues. Per germline, CDR1 DFQATT and CDR2 SNEGSKA (reference sequence). CDR3 sequence: CSASRGEETQYF. The CDR3 nucleotides are TGCAGTGCTAGTCGGGGGGAAGAGACCCAGTACTTC.

The table lists this clonotype with many counts. The chain employs TRBV5-5 and TRBJ1-1, with D possibly TRBD1 on 5 matching bases. Germline V gene data show CDR1 as SGHKS and CDR2 as YYEKEE (reference sequence). V dropped 0 bases and J dropped 7 bases, with 7 bases sitting between them. The CDR3 is 12 residues long. The CDR3 DNA reads TGTGCCAGCAGCTTGGGGGACTTTGAAGCTTTCTTT. Translating gives CASSLGDFEAFF.

This clonotype was found many times. J is TRBJ1-1 and V is TRBV20-1; tentatively, D is TRBD1 (5 bases). Germline assignment: CDR1 DFQATT and CDR2 SNEGSKA (reference sequence). V was pared by 0 bases and J by 6 bases, with 26 bases between. The CDR3 spans 18 residues. CDR3 residues: CSARDPLGGNLYGAEAFF. CDR3 in DNA: TGCAGTGCTAGAGACCCCTTGGGGGGAAACCTGTATGGCGCTGAAGCTTTCTTT.

The chain is built from TRBV7-9 and TRBJ2-1; no reliable D call. Germline V CDR1 and CDR2: SEHNR, FQNEAQ (reference sequence). The CDR3 extends over 14 amino acids. Trimming removed 2 bases from V and 8 bases from J, with 13 bases in between. CDR3 residues: CASSLPRSPDEQFF. In DNA form, the CDR3 reads TGTGCCAGCAGCTTACCACGCTCGCCGGATGAGCAGTTCTTC.

With respect to this clonotype: Possible read error: a much larger clone is one base away. The chain carries TRBV16 and TRBJ2-7; 9 bases fit TRBD1. The CDR3 is made up of 13 amino acids. The germline V gene has CDR1 KGHSY and CDR2 FQNENV. The CDR3 DNA sequence: TGTGTCAGCTCCCAACAGGGGGCGGGCGAGCAGTACTTC. This sequence encodes CVSSQQGAGEQYF.

Many counts were recorded for this clonotype. The chain joins TRBV13 to TRBJ1-5, with a weak D call TRBD1 (5 bases). Germline CDR1 reads PRHDT; CDR2 reads FYEKMQ (reference sequence). The CDR3 has 14 residues. With 6 bases removed from V and 4 bases from J, the gap between germline ends came to 13 bases. The CDR3 DNA follows: TGTGCCAGCAGTCTGTGGGGGAGAAATCAGCCCCAGCATTTT. It encodes CASSLWGRNQPQHF.

This sequence joins TRBV18 and TRBJ2-1; either TRBD1 or TRBD2 may supply D (7 bases each). Germline V lookup: CDR1 KGHSH, CDR2 LQKENI. Deletions cut 5 bases from V and 8 bases from J, with 16 bases between. CDR3 size: 14 residues. The CDR3 loop reads CASSSAGQNYEQFF. CDR3 nucleotides: TGTGCCAGCTCATCAGCGGGACAGAACTATGAGCAGTTCTTC.

This clonotype was seen ten or more times. The V gene is TRBV30, the J gene TRBJ2-2, with D possibly being TRBD1 (5 bases). The CDR3 sequence is 15 residues long. Looked up from germline, CDR1 is GTSNPN and CDR2 is SVGIG (reference sequence). Trimming removed 0 bases from V and 4 bases from J, with 12 bases in between. CDR3 DNA sequence: TGTGCCTGGAGTGTCCCCTCAGGGTTCACCGGGGAGCTGTTTTTT. Its protein is CAWSVPSGFTGELFF.

This clonotype was observed many times. V usage is TRBV30 and J usage is TRBJ1-6; D uncertain. Germline CDR1 GTSNPN, CDR2 SVGIG (reference sequence). This CDR3 has 14 residues. Trimming removed 4 bases at V and 9 bases at J, with 16 bases between. CDR3: CAWTPGMESSPLHF. The CDR3 DNA sequence: TGTGCCTGGACCCCGGGGATGGAGTCTTCACCCCTCCACTTT.

This clonotype came up many times. This chain joins TRBV14 and TRBJ2-7; D may match TRBD1 or TRBD2 (6 bases each). The CDR3 has 18 residues. Per germline, CDR1 SGHDN and CDR2 FVKESK. Trimming left V 4 bases short and J 3 bases short, with 25 bases between. The CDR3 reads CASSLELGGTGTLYEQYF. Written as DNA, the CDR3 is TGTGCCAGCAGCCTCGAATTGGGGGGCACAGGGACTCTCTACGAGCAGTACTTC.

This clonotype has a handful of counts. The chain joins TRBV3-1 to TRBJ2-1, with TRBD1 identical over 10 bases. Unmatched junction bases numbered 8, after V lost 5 bases and J lost 10 bases. Per germline, CDR1 LGHDT and CDR2 YNNKEL (reference sequence). The CDR3 sequence is 14 residues long. CDR3 DNA: TGTGCCAGCAGCGTTGGACAGGGGGTCAGCGAGCAGTTCTTC. Its translation is CASSVGQGVSEQFF.

This clonotype was seen at least ten times. The V gene is TRBV6-5, the J gene TRBJ1-2, with D maybe TRBD1 (5 bases). The CDR3 is 14 amino acids. Trimming cost V 2 bases and J 5 bases, with 12 bases left between them. The germline CDR1 and CDR2 sequences are MNHEY and SVGAGI. In nucleotides, the CDR3 is TGTGCCAGCAGTTACCTCGGGACGGCGTATGGCTACACCTTC. Translated, it gives CASSYLGTAYGYTF.

This clonotype was picked up many times. The chain recombines TRBV11-2 with TRBJ1-1; D not resolved. Germline V gene lookup returns CDR1 SGHAT and CDR2 FQNNGV. The CDR3 contains 15 residues. Trimming took off 2 bases at V and 0 bases at J, with 10 bases between the two ends. The CDR3: CASSLTPGLNTEAFF. CDR3 DNA sequence: TGTGCCAGCAGCTTAACCCCAGGTTTGAACACTGAAGCTTTCTTT.

This clonotype showed up many times. The chain has TRBV28 and TRBJ2-1; 7 bases map to TRBD1. J gave up 5 bases and V 6 bases, and 4 bases lay outside the gene matches. The CDR3 spans 13 residues. Germline V lookup: CDR1 MDHEN, CDR2 SYDVKM. Here the CDR3 reads CASSRGQDNEQFF. In DNA form, the CDR3 reads TGTGCCAGCAGCCGCGGACAGGACAATGAGCAGTTCTTC.

This clonotype showed up many times. The genes are TRBV20-1 and TRBJ2-3; 8 bases line up with TRBD2. The CDR3 is 15 residues long. J gave up 6 bases and V 3 bases, and 11 bases lay outside the gene matches. CDR1 is DFQATT and CDR2 is SNEGSKA in the germline V gene (reference sequence). The CDR3 loop reads CSASLREVIVDTQYF. CDR3 nucleotides: TGCAGTGCTAGCTTGCGGGAGGTTATTGTTGATACGCAGTATTTT.

The chain couples TRBV3-1 to TRBJ2-3, with D unclear. With 4 bases removed from V and 6 bases from J, the gap between germline ends came to 14 bases. In germline, CDR1 is LGHDT, CDR2 YNNKEL (reference sequence). The CDR3 sequence is 14 residues long. CDR3 nucleotides: TGTGCCAGCAGCCCCGTACGACTGGGTGATACGCAGTATTTT. Translation: CASSPVRLGDTQYF.

This chain joins TRBV10-3 and TRBJ1-1; D is perhaps TRBD1 (6 bases). CDR1 is ENHRY, CDR2 SYGVKD, per germline. There are 17 residues in the CDR3. The ends were cut back, 3 bases at V and 0 bases at J, with 17 bases in the middle. This CDR3 reads CAISEYREGYMNTEAFF. The CDR3 bases are TGTGCCATCAGTGAATACAGGGAGGGGTACATGAACACTGAAGCTTTCTTT.